Listed here is a single T cell receptor beta chain. Its antigen is as yet unknown. This sample is drawn from a study of cytomegalovirus exposure and HLA in healthy donors. Assay: immunoSEQ multiplex PCR; the TCRdb copy retains only in-frame clones and omits some. The sample shows approximately 210,000 clones, 88% of them seen only once. The CDR3 is 17 amino acids. The germline gives CDR1 GTSNPN, CDR2 SVGIG (reference sequence). Trimming cost V 0 bases and J 4 bases, with 18 bases left between them. Broader study findings: Some TCR beta chains (roughly 150 of them) were listed as cytomegalovirus-associated. Specific recognition of CMV antigens was confirmed in vitro for three chains (all CMV-associated).

The donors were in the approximately 120-subject validation cohort, distinct from the approximately 670-subject first cohort. The chain uses TRBV30 and TRBJ2-2, with D possibly being TRBD2 (7 bases). The sample consisted of PBMCs. The sequence came from a woman under 30 in good health and CMV-seronegative. The CDR3 DNA follows: TGTGCCTGGAGTGTATCCCTACGGGGGGCGTCCACCGGGGAGCTGTTTTTT. As protein: CAWSVSLRGASTGELFF.